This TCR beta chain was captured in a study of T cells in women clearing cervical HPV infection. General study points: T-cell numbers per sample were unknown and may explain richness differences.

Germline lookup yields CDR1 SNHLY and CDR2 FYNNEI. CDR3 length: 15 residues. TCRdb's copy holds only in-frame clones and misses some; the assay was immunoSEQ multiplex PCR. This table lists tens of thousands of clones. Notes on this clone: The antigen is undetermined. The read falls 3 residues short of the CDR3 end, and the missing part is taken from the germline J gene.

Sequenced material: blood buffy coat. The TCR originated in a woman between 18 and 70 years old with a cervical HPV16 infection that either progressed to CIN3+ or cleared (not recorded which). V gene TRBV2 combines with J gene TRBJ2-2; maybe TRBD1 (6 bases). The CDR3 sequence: CASSTHRAFNEKLFF. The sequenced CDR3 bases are TGTGCCAGCAGTACCCACAGGGCCTTTAATGAAAAG.